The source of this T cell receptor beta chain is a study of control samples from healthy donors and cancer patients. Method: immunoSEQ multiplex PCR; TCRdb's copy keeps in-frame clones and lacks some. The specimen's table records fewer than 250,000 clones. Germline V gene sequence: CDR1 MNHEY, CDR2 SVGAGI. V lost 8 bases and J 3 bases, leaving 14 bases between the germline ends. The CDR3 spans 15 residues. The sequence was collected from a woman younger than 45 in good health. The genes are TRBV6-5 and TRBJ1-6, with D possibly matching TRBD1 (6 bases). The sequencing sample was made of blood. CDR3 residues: CASRSTGDYNSPLHF. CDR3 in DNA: TGTGCCAGCCGGTCGACAGGAGACTATAATTCACCCCTCCACTTT.